This T cell receptor (beta chain) was documented in a study of blood T cell repertoires in COVID-19. About the research overall: The cDNA or gDNA used as material had been derived from T cells, B-cell-depleted T cells, or PBMCs.

Per the authors' pipeline: Reference gene primers were amplified, and this amplification served to estimate nucleated cell counts. Here immunoSEQ multiplex PCR was the method, and the copy in TCRdb shows in-frame clones only, minus some. For V, J and clone size, that table is used; D and trimming come from the DNA. This table has 250,000 to 300,000 clones, 80% to 90% appearing once. Germline loops: CDR1 LGHDT, CDR2 YNNKEL (reference sequence). The CDR3 runs to 16 residues. The V gene end was trimmed by 4 bases and the J gene end by 0 bases; junction bases not matched to a gene: 6. Participants' own reports of clinical history determined their cohort assignment.

The receptor comes from a man aged 25-45 years with acute COVID-19. The rearrangement uses TRBV3-1 (or the pseudogene TRBV3-2) and TRBJ1-3; 7 nucleotides align to TRBD1. Sequencing was performed on PBMCs or T cells enriched from blood (not recorded which). CDR3 loop: CASSLRTGSSGNTIYF. In DNA form, the CDR3 reads TGTGCCAGCAGCCTAAGGACAGGTTCCTCTGGAAACACCATATATTTT.